The 20 T cell receptor beta chains reported below all come from one sample, sequenced in a study of response to subunit inactivated influenza vaccine. TCRdb re-derived calls from the RT-PCR reads in MiXCR, one entry per CDR3 protein. Seen here are hundreds of thousands of distinct CDR3 sequences, less than 20% observed once, and the top ten hold approximately 10%. The sequencing here drew on PBMCs from blood, taken more than 4 days after vaccination. These receptor sequences come from a man between 45 and 60 years old who received an inactivated influenza vaccine.

This clonotype showed up just a few times. The J gene is TRBJ1-3, the V gene TRBV14; the D is unclear. The germline V gene has CDR1 SGHDN and CDR2 FVKESK. This CDR3 spans 13 amino acids. Trimming pared 0 bases from V and 4 bases from J, leaving 4 bases between. As DNA, the CDR3 is TGTGCCAGCAGCCAAGACGTGGGAAACACCATATATTTT. Translated: CASSQDVGNTIYF. The full variable domain, with the rest looked up from reference TRBV14 and TRBJ1-3, is EAGVTQFPSHSVIEKGQTVTLRCDPISGHDNLYWYRRVMGKEIKFLLHFVKESKQDESGMPNNRFLAERTGGTYSTLKVQPAELEDSGVYFCASSQDVGNTIYFGEGSWLTVV.

This clonotype was counted a few times. The rearrangement links TRBV15 to TRBJ1-1, with D possibly being TRBD1 (5 bases). CDR1 is LNHNV, CDR2 YYDKDF, per germline (reference sequence). The CDR3 extends over 15 amino acids. V lost 0 bases to trimming and J lost 3 bases, with 11 bases between them. The CDR3 sequence is CATSRDRATYTEAFF. The CDR3 DNA follows: TGTGCCACCAGCAGAGACAGGGCAACTTACACTGAAGCTTTCTTT.

Many counts were recorded for this clonotype. V usage is TRBV6-5 and J usage is TRBJ2-3; D is tentatively TRBD1 or TRBD2 (5 bases each). The CDR3 is 15 residues long. CDR1 MNHEY and CDR2 SVGAGI come from the germline V gene. Trimming removed 2 bases from V and 4 bases from J, with 13 bases in between. CDR3 nucleotides: TGTGCCAGCAGTTACGAGAGGGGATCGCCAGATACGCAGTATTTT. Translating gives CASSYERGSPDTQYF.

This clonotype was detected only a few times. The rearrangement uses TRBV3-1 and TRBJ2-3; 9 bases align to TRBD1. The germline V gene has CDR1 LGHDT and CDR2 YNNKEL (reference sequence). The V and J ends lost 1 base and 4 bases, in that order; junction bases with no gene match: 6. The CDR3 covers 16 residues. This chain's CDR3 is CASSQAGTGTADTQYF. CDR3 bases: TGTGCCAGCAGCCAAGCCGGGACAGGGACGGCAGATACGCAGTATTTT.

This clonotype was recorded a few times. This rearrangement joins TRBV6-5 to TRBJ2-4; TRBD1 matches 9 bases. The CDR3 has 16 amino acids. CDR1 and CDR2 from the germline V gene are MNHEY and SVGAGI. With 0 bases clipped from V and 7 bases from J, the junction kept 7 bases outside the gene matches. CDR3: CASSYSGTGTGNIQYF. The CDR3 DNA sequence: TGTGCCAGCAGTTACTCCGGGACAGGGACGGGGAACATTCAGTACTTC.

The V call is TRBV6-5, the J call TRBJ1-2; D not certain. Germline assignment: CDR1 MNHEY and CDR2 SVGAGI. The length of the CDR3 is 14 residues. The V gene lost 2 bases and the J gene lost 8 bases, with 15 bases spanning the gap. CDR3: CASSYRWRAEGYTF. Written as DNA, the CDR3 is TGTGCCAGCAGTTACCGGTGGAGAGCAGAAGGCTACACCTTC.

This chain links TRBV20-1 with TRBJ1-2; D not resolved. Trimming pared 4 bases from V and 6 bases from J, leaving 12 bases between. Germline-derived CDR1 and CDR2 are DFQATT and SNEGSKA (reference sequence). There are 12 residues in the CDR3. The CDR3 protein is CSATRRGNGYTF. The CDR3, as DNA: TGCAGTGCTACAAGACGCGGGAATGGCTACACCTTC.

The J gene is TRBJ2-7, the V gene TRBV4-3, with TRBD2 as a possible D gene (5 bases). Trimming removed 0 bases from V and 3 bases from J, with 9 bases in between. CDR3 length: 14 amino acids. The germline V gene has CDR1 LGHNA and CDR2 YSLEER. Here the CDR3 DNA reads TGCGCCAGCAGCCAAGATCGAGGGCACTACGAGCAGTACTTC. It encodes CASSQDRGHYEQYF.

V and J are TRBV20-1 and TRBJ2-1; a possible D gene is TRBD2 (6 bases). V lost 0 bases, J lost 5 bases, and 14 bases lay in between. Germline CDR1 is DFQATT and CDR2 is SNEGSKA (reference sequence). CDR3 size: 15 residues. Written as DNA, the CDR3 is TGCAGTGCTAGAGATCTAACGGGGGACGACAATGAGCAGTTCTTC. This gives the protein CSARDLTGDDNEQFF.

This clonotype was seen more than once but under ten times. V is TRBV28 and J is TRBJ1-5; D might be TRBD1 (5 bases). Trimming removed 3 bases from V and 11 bases from J, with 17 bases in between. Germline loops: CDR1 MDHEN, CDR2 SYDVKM. The CDR3 has 14 amino acids. CDR3 DNA: TGTGCCAGCAGTTTCTCGGACACCTCAAGGGCCCAGCATTTT. Translated, it gives CASSFSDTSRAQHF.

This clonotype was observed a handful of times. V gene TRBV5-1 combines with J gene TRBJ2-7; D is perhaps TRBD2 (6 bases). V lost 3 bases and J 2 bases, leaving 12 bases between the germline ends. In germline, CDR1 is SGHRS, CDR2 YFSETQ. CDR3 size: 14 residues. This CDR3 reads CASSYERAPYEQYF. The CDR3, as DNA: TGCGCCAGCAGCTACGAGCGGGCACCCTACGAGCAGTACTTC.

The chain combines TRBV5-6 with TRBJ2-5; 7 bases match TRBD1. After removal of 3 bases from V and 2 bases from J, the junction contained 10 bases not matched to a gene. The CDR3 length is 16 residues. CDR1 and CDR2 from the germline V gene are SGHDT and YYEEEE. In DNA, the CDR3 is TGTGCCAGCAGCTGGACCGAGGGACAGTGGCAAGAGACCCAGTACTTC. The encoded protein is CASSWTEGQWQETQYF. The variable domain in full, with the rest retrieved from reference TRBV5-6 and TRBJ2-5, is DAGVTQSPTHLIKTRGQQVTLRCSPKSGHDTVSWYQQALGQGPQFIFQYYEEEERQRGNFPDRFSGHQFPNYSSELNVNALLLGDSALYLCASSWTEGQWQETQYFGPGTRLLVL.

V is TRBV5-1 and J is TRBJ2-2; no definite D call. Trimming stripped 1 base from V and 3 bases from J, with 7 bases between. The CDR3 loop spans 14 amino acids. The germline V gene has CDR1 SGHRS and CDR2 YFSETQ. The CDR3 region has the DNA TGCGCCAGCAGCTTGTTCGTGGACACCGGGGAGCTGTTTTTT. Its translation is CASSLFVDTGELFF.

The chain uses TRBV18 and TRBJ1-3, with D hard to call. V gave up 3 bases and J gave up 0 bases, with 12 bases separating them. This CDR3 is built from 16 residues. Germline V gene lookup returns CDR1 KGHSH and CDR2 LQKENI. CDR3 in DNA: TGTGCCAGCTCACCGCCGCAACTCGCCTCTGGAAACACCATATATTTT. It is translated as CASSPPQLASGNTIYF.

The table lists this clonotype with a few counts. The rearrangement joins TRBV5-6 to TRBJ2-2; 8 bases are shared with TRBD2. V shed 1 base and J 4 bases; nucleotides not matched to a gene: 6. The CDR3 covers 16 residues. Germline CDR1 reads SGHDT; CDR2 reads YYEEEE. This CDR3 reads CASSLLVAGFTGELFF. The CDR3 bases are TGTGCCAGCAGCTTGTTAGTAGCGGGGTTCACCGGGGAGCTGTTTTTT.

In this sample, this clonotype turned up a few times. The chain has TRBV7-2 and TRBJ1-3; D perhaps matches TRBD1 (5 bases). Germline CDR1 and CDR2: SGHTA and FQGNSA. This CDR3 comprises 15 residues. V was pared by 1 base and J by 4 bases, with 11 bases between. CDR3 bases: TGTGCCAGCAGCTTAGTAGCAGGGATCGGAAACACCATATATTTT. Protein sequence: CASSLVAGIGNTIYF.

The sample holds a few counts of this clonotype. V and J are TRBV7-9 and TRBJ1-2; possible D gene TRBD1, 6 bases. The germline V gene has CDR1 SEHNR and CDR2 FQNEAQ (reference sequence). The CDR3 contains 16 residues. V was pared by 3 bases and J by 8 bases, with 22 bases between. This CDR3 is CASSLDFGGRAGGYTF. As DNA, the CDR3 is TGTGCCAGCAGCTTGGACTTCGGGGGCCGGGCTGGCGGCTACACCTTC.

V usage is TRBV18 and J usage is TRBJ2-1; D possibly corresponds to TRBD2 (5 bases). This CDR3 spans 14 amino acids. Looked up from germline, CDR1 is KGHSH and CDR2 is LQKENI. Trimming removed 1 base at V and 9 bases at J, with 13 bases between. CDR3 amino acids: CASSPQRANIEQFF. Written as DNA, the CDR3 is TGTGCCAGCTCACCACAGAGGGCCAATATTGAGCAGTTCTTC.

The chain has TRBV10-3 and TRBJ2-7; D perhaps matches TRBD2 (6 bases). The germline gives CDR1 ENHRY, CDR2 SYGVKD. This CDR3 contains 16 residues. V shed 0 bases and J shed 1 base, with 13 bases lying between them. CDR3 DNA sequence: TGTGCCATCAGTGAGTCGATGGGGGGAATGTCCTACGAGCAGTACTTC. It codes for CAISESMGGMSYEQYF.

This clonotype was observed a few times. The chain links TRBV5-1 to TRBJ1-1; tentative D call: TRBD1 (5 bases). Trimming left V 5 bases short and J 6 bases short, with 14 bases between. The CDR3 is made up of 13 amino acids. Germline values: CDR1 SGHRS, CDR2 YFSETQ. The chain's CDR3 is CASSPGWRAEAFF. The CDR3 DNA follows: TGCGCCAGCAGTCCAGGGTGGCGGGCTGAAGCTTTCTTT.